This T cell receptor beta chain was recovered during a study of PD-L1 blockade in urothelial cancer. Broader study findings: Durable-benefit cases showed more tumor-associated blood clone expansion at 3 weeks.

The data were produced by immunoSEQ multiplex PCR, yet TCRdb's version contains in-frame clones alone and is incomplete. The sample lists approximately 50,000 clones, nearly 90% seen once, with less than 8% in the top ten. V gave up 4 bases and J gave up 2 bases, with 14 bases separating them. The CDR3 consists of 15 residues. Germline-derived CDR1 and CDR2 are LNHDA and SQIVND (reference sequence). For this clone: Its antigen is unidentified.

The TCR was taken from a man in his 60s with urothelial cancer. The rearrangement joins TRBV19 to TRBJ2-5; D is possibly TRBD2 (5 bases). The sequencing used PBMCs, collected around atezolizumab (anti-PD-L1) treatment. CDR3 coding DNA: TGTGCCAGTAGTACAGTCGGGGATAGGCAAGAGACCCAGTACTTC. Its protein product is CASSTVGDRQETQYF. Variable domain in full (rest from reference TRBV19 and TRBJ2-5): DGGITQSPKYLFRKEGQNVTLSCEQNLNHDAMYWYRQDPGQGLRLIYYSQIVNDFQKGDIAEGYSVSREKKESFPLTVTSAQKNPTAFYLCASSTVGDRQETQYFGPGTRLLVL.